The 14 T cell receptor beta chains given below trace back to one sample, sequenced in a study of Ad26.COV2.S vaccination and SARS-CoV-2 variants. Documented treatment: roughly 18 received Ad26.COV2.S at low or high dose, single or two shots; about 5 received placebo; per-sample allocation not given. The investigators took samples on day 63 after the first vaccine or placebo injection. Clones were read by immunoSEQ multiplex PCR, and TCRdb kept only the in-frame ones, dropping some. The sample contains 300,000 to 350,000 clones, approximately 87% of which appear only once. The sequences come from peripheral blood, collected in a trial of Ad26.COV2.S vaccine versus placebo. All receptors come from a person aged 18-65 years who received the Ad26.COV2.S COVID-19 vaccine or a placebo.

The chain uses TRBV5-4 and TRBJ2-5, with D possibly matching TRBD1 (6 bases). The CDR3 consists of 14 residues. V was cut by 1 base and J by 0 bases, with 7 bases left in between. Germline V gene lookup returns CDR1 SGHNT and CDR2 YYREEE (reference sequence). CDR3 DNA: TGTGCCAGCAGCTTGAGGGACAACCAAGAGACCCAGTACTTC. It encodes CASSLRDNQETQYF.

The chain uses TRBV11-3 and TRBJ2-1, with D unresolved. Germline lookup yields CDR1 SGHNT and CDR2 YENEEA. The CDR3 has 13 residues. The V gene lost 3 bases and the J gene lost 7 bases, with 10 bases spanning the gap. The CDR3 DNA is TGTGCCAGCAGCTTGGCCGAGGCAAATGAGCAGTTCTTC. Protein: CASSLAEANEQFF.

This rearrangement joins TRBV6-5 to TRBJ2-7; D is unclear. CDR1 and CDR2 from the germline V gene are MNHEY and SVGAGI. Trimming left V 7 bases short and J 4 bases short, with 14 bases between. CDR3 size: 13 residues. The CDR3 coding sequence is TGTGCCAGCAAAACGCGTCTAGGGTACGAGCAGTACGTC. It specifies CASKTRLGYEQYV.

The chain combines TRBV4-3 with TRBJ1-5, with D perhaps matching TRBD1 (5 bases). This CDR3 is built from 17 residues. The germline gives CDR1 LGHNA, CDR2 YSLEER. Trimming took 0 bases from V and 3 from J, leaving 15 bases between them. The CDR3 region is CASSQEAPGAYNQPQHF. The DNA for the CDR3 is TGCGCCAGCAGCCAAGAGGCCCCCGGGGCGTACAATCAGCCCCAGCATTTT.

J is TRBJ1-1 and V is TRBV6-5; D is undetermined. Germline CDR1 reads MNHEY; CDR2 reads SVGAGI. There are 12 residues in the CDR3. Trimming left V 2 bases short and J 10 bases short, with 11 bases between. The CDR3 loop reads CASSYPPEPAFF. CDR3 in DNA: TGTGCCAGCAGTTACCCCCCGGAACCAGCTTTCTTT.

The chain is built from TRBV2 and TRBJ2-3, with 10 bases lining up with TRBD2. The CDR3 is made up of 16 amino acids. V shed 6 bases and J 2 bases; nucleotides not matched to a gene: 8. Germline-derived CDR1 and CDR2 are SNHLY and FYNNEI. The CDR3 reads CASRRQRGGPTDTQYF. CDR3 DNA sequence: TGTGCCAGCAGGCGACAGCGGGGGGGCCCCACAGATACGCAGTATTTT. Looking up the rest from reference TRBV2 and TRBJ2-3 gives the full variable domain: EPEVTQTPSHQVTQMGQEVILRCVPISNHLYFYWYRQILGQKVEFLVSFYNNEISEKSEIFDDQFSVERPDGSNFTLKIRSTKLEDSAMYFCASRRQRGGPTDTQYFGPGTRLTVL.

The chain carries TRBV18 and TRBJ1-1; 9 bases are a match to TRBD1. The CDR3 sequence is 14 residues long. CDR1 and CDR2 from the germline V gene are KGHSH and LQKENI. V was pared by 3 bases and J by 6 bases, with 5 bases of the junction left unmatched. CDR3 sequence: CASSPRTGVAEAFF. CDR3 sequence (DNA): TGTGCCAGCTCACCGAGGACAGGGGTGGCTGAAGCTTTCTTT. Based on the CDR3 plus reference TRBV18 and TRBJ1-1, the full variable domain is NAGVMQNPRHLVRRRGQEARLRCSPMKGHSHVYWYRQLPEEGLKFMVYLQKENIIDESGMPKERFSAEFPKEGPSILRIQQVVRGDSAAYFCASSPRTGVAEAFFGQGTRLTVV.

This chain links TRBV3-1 (or the pseudogene TRBV3-2) with TRBJ2-3; TRBD2 matches at 10 bases. The CDR3 covers 17 residues. Germline V gene sequence: CDR1 LGHDT, CDR2 YNNKEL (reference sequence). Trimming took 4 bases from V and 2 from J; bases not matched to a gene: 9. The CDR3 DNA reads TGTGCCAGCAGCCGAACTGGACTAGCGGATACCACAGATACGCAGTATTTT. As protein: CASSRTGLADTTDTQYF.

The chain employs TRBV5-1 and TRBJ2-3; TRBD2 matches at 12 bases. The junction had 7 bases not matched to a gene; V was cut back by 3 bases and J by 2 bases. This CDR3 has 17 amino acids. The germline CDR1 and CDR2 sequences are SGHRS and YFSETQ. CDR3 sequence reads: CASSSSGGAGPTDTQYF. The CDR3 DNA reads as TGCGCCAGCAGCTCTAGCGGGGGGGCCGGACCCACAGATACGCAGTATTTT. The variable domain in full, completed from reference TRBV5-1 and TRBJ2-3, reads KAGVTQTPRYLIKTRGQQVTLSCSPISGHRSVSWYQQTPGQGLQFLFEYFSETQRNKGNFPGRFSGRQFSNSRSEMNVSTLELGDSALYLCASSSSGGAGPTDTQYFGPGTRLTVL.

The J gene is TRBJ2-1, the V gene TRBV27; D assignment may be TRBD1 or TRBD2 (5 bases each). Trimming cost V 6 bases and J 7 bases, with 13 bases left between them. From germline, CDR1 is MNHEY and CDR2 SMNVEV (reference sequence). The CDR3 runs to 13 residues. CDR3 sequence reads: CASSLMGVNEQFF. DNA of the CDR3: TGTGCCAGCAGCCTAATGGGGGTTAATGAGCAGTTCTTC.

This clone occurred a few times. This chain links TRBV2 with TRBJ2-2, with D possibly matching TRBD2 (6 bases). V was pared by 7 bases and J by 3 bases, with 24 bases between. This CDR3 is built from 18 residues. Per germline, CDR1 SNHLY and CDR2 FYNNEI. CDR3 sequence (DNA): TGTGCCAGCAACACATGGGGGGTGGAACTAGAACACACCGGGGAGCTGTTTTTT. Protein product: CASNTWGVELEHTGELFF. The complete variable domain, with remaining parts taken from reference TRBV2 and TRBJ2-2, reads EPEVTQTPSHQVTQMGQEVILRCVPISNHLYFYWYRQILGQKVEFLVSFYNNEISEKSEIFDDQFSVERPDGSNFTLKIRSTKLEDSAMYFCASNTWGVELEHTGELFFGEGSRLTVL.

This chain uses TRBV6-2 or TRBV6-3 with TRBJ1-1; perhaps TRBD1 as D (6 bases). The CDR3 totals 16 residues. The germline V and J ends were trimmed by 5 bases and 0 bases, with 16 bases remaining between them. The germline V gene encodes CDR1 MNHEY and CDR2 SVGEGT. CDR3 coding DNA: TGTGCCAGCAGTACGGACAGAATAAGCATGAACACTGAAGCTTTCTTT. Protein: CASSTDRISMNTEAFF.

This clone was seen only once. Other DNA sequences in the same sample also yield this CDR3. The chain carries TRBV12-3 or TRBV12-4 and TRBJ1-3; D gene ambiguous. This CDR3 is built from 13 residues. The V gene lost 1 base and the J gene lost 2 bases, with 3 bases spanning the gap. CDR3 coding DNA: TGTGCCAGCAGTTTAGGGACTGGAAACACCATATATTTT. Its protein is CASSLGTGNTIYF.

CDR3 sequence reads: CASSGWGTQYQETQYF. The CDR3, as DNA: TGTGCCAGCAGTGGTTGGGGAACTCAGTACCAAGAGACCCAGTACTTC. The V gene is TRBV6-1, the J gene TRBJ2-5; D unresolved. V was clipped by 4 bases and J by 0 bases, with 15 bases between them. The CDR3 has 16 residues. The germline CDR1 and CDR2 sequences are MNHNS and SASEGT.